Following are 13 T cell receptor beta chains from one sample sequenced in a study of blood T cell repertoires in COVID-19. Clones were sequenced by immunoSEQ multiplex PCR, and TCRdb holds only the in-frame ones, with some missing. The table records roughly 350,000 clones, approximately 88% of them present only once. Material: peripheral blood. The receptors derive from a woman in her forties or fifties with active or convalescent COVID-19.

V gene TRBV2 combines with J gene TRBJ2-7; no clear D gene. The CDR3 loop spans 11 amino acids. Trimming stripped 5 bases from V and 2 bases from J, with 4 bases between. Germline V gene lookup returns CDR1 SNHLY and CDR2 FYNNEI. The CDR3 sequence is CASSYTYEQYF. CDR3 DNA sequence: TGTGCCAGCAGTTACACCTACGAGCAGTACTTC. The full variable domain, in which reference TRBV2 and TRBJ2-7 provide the parts outside the CDR3, is EPEVTQTPSHQVTQMGQEVILRCVPISNHLYFYWYRQILGQKVEFLVSFYNNEISEKSEIFDDQFSVERPDGSNFTLKIRSTKLEDSAMYFCASSYTYEQYFGPGTRLTVT.

The V and J genes are TRBV6-2 or TRBV6-3 and TRBJ1-1, with a tentative D call TRBD1 (6 bases). Trimming pared 6 bases from V and 0 bases from J, leaving 14 bases between. CDR1 is MNHEY and CDR2 is SVGEGT in the germline V gene. This CDR3 region has 15 residues. CDR3 in DNA: TGTGCCAGCAGCACTACGACAGGAGTGAACACTGAAGCTTTCTTT. It codes for CASSTTTGVNTEAFF.

The chain links TRBV13 to TRBJ2-7, with TRBD2 matching 8 bases. The length of the CDR3 is 14 residues. CDR1 and CDR2 (germline): PRHDT, FYEKMQ (reference sequence). J was trimmed by 0 bases and V by 4 bases; bases with no gene match: 2. Here the CDR3 DNA reads TGTGCCAGCAGCTCCAGCGGGAGCTCCTACGAGCAGTACTTC. Its translation is CASSSSGSSYEQYF.

The V call is TRBV21-1, the J call TRBJ1-5. TRBV21-1 is listed as a pseudogene. CDR3 length: 13 amino acids. The CDR3 nucleotides read TGTGCCAGCAGCCGGAGGTCTGGGCAGCCCCAGCATTTT. The encoded protein is CASSRRSGQPQHF.

V gene TRBV2 combines with J gene TRBJ2-7; D is perhaps TRBD2 (6 bases). V was shortened by 3 bases and J by 6 bases, with 15 bases between the two germline ends. The CDR3 is 14 amino acids. From germline, CDR1 is SNHLY and CDR2 FYNNEI. Written as DNA, the CDR3 is TGTGCCAGCAGTGAGTCCGGGAGATTTGGCGAGCAGTACTTC. Protein: CASSESGRFGEQYF. Full variable domain (missing parts from reference TRBV2 and TRBJ2-7): EPEVTQTPSHQVTQMGQEVILRCVPISNHLYFYWYRQILGQKVEFLVSFYNNEISEKSEIFDDQFSVERPDGSNFTLKIRSTKLEDSAMYFCASSESGRFGEQYFGPGTRLTVT.

The chain couples TRBV11-2 to TRBJ2-3; TRBD2 aligns across 8 bases. V lost 4 bases and J lost 8; bases outside the gene matches: 5. The CDR3 loop spans 13 amino acids. The V gene's germline CDR1 is SGHAT and CDR2 FQNNGV. The CDR3 spells CASSSRTSSTQYF. CDR3 in DNA: TGTGCCAGCAGCTCCCGGACTAGCTCTACGCAGTATTTT.

This chain uses TRBV5-4 with TRBJ1-1; the D is unclear. The CDR3 runs to 14 residues. V shed 1 base and J shed 3 bases, with 10 bases lying between them. The germline CDR1 and CDR2 sequences are SGHNT and YYREEE (reference sequence). The DNA of the CDR3 is TGTGCCAGCAGCTTGTTGGGCGGGGACACTGAAGCTTTCTTT. Protein sequence: CASSLLGGDTEAFF.

The chain has TRBV7-2 and TRBJ2-3; 10 bases agree with TRBD2. The CDR3 is 19 amino acids. CDR1 and CDR2 (germline): SGHTA, FQGNSA. The V and J ends lost 5 bases and 4 bases, in that order; junction bases with no gene match: 18. The CDR3 bases are TGTGCCAGCAGCCCCCGGTGGTTGCTAGCGGGAGATACGCCAGATACGCAGTATTTT. Translation: CASSPRWLLAGDTPDTQYF. Variable domain in full (rest from reference TRBV7-2 and TRBJ2-3): GAGVSQSPSNKVTEKGKDVELRCDPISGHTALYWYRQSLGQGLEFLIYFQGNSAPDKSGLPSDRFSAERTGGSVSTLTIQRTQQEDSAVYLCASSPRWLLAGDTPDTQYFGPGTRLTVL.

This chain joins TRBV7-3 and TRBJ2-1; TRBD1 matches at 8 bases. The J segment lost 5 bases and the V segment lost 2 bases, leaving 2 bases of the junction unmatched. The CDR3 is made up of 14 amino acids. The germline V gene encodes CDR1 SGHTA and CDR2 FQGTGA. The CDR3 bases are TGTGCCAGCAGCTTAGGGACAGGAAACAATGAGCAGTTCTTC. It translates to CASSLGTGNNEQFF.

This clone was seen once. The chain joins TRBV7-3 to TRBJ1-1, with 11 bases lining up with TRBD1. V dropped 8 bases and J dropped 5; count of bases not matched to a gene: 4. Germline CDR1 and CDR2: SGHTA and FQGTGA. The CDR3 is 13 amino acids. CDR3 region: CASGGQGATEAFF. CDR3 bases: TGTGCCAGCGGCGGACAGGGGGCGACTGAAGCTTTCTTT.

The rearrangement links TRBV2 to TRBJ1-1, with D possibly matching TRBD1 (5 bases). Germline V lookup: CDR1 SNHLY, CDR2 FYNNEI. The CDR3 is 13 residues long. V gave up 6 bases and J gave up 1 base, with 9 bases separating them. The CDR3 coding sequence is TGTGCCAGCAGATGGGGCCCGAACACTGAAGCTTTCTTT. Translation gives CASRWGPNTEAFF.

The chain combines TRBV7-2 with TRBJ2-7; no definite D call. With 5 bases removed from V and 0 bases from J, the gap between germline ends came to 8 bases. The CDR3 runs 13 residues. Germline V gene data show CDR1 as SGHTA and CDR2 as FQGNSA. The CDR3 DNA sequence: TGTGCCAGCAGCAGTCGGTCCTCCTACGAGCAGTACTTC. This codes for CASSSRSSYEQYF.

V gene TRBV7-9 combines with J gene TRBJ2-3; D ambiguous. V dropped 6 bases and J dropped 2 bases, with 6 bases sitting between them. The germline CDR1 and CDR2 sequences are SEHNR and FQNEAQ (reference sequence). The CDR3 runs to 12 residues. CDR3 nucleotides: TGTGCCAGCAGACGAGACACAGATACGCAGTATTTT. This encodes CASRRDTDTQYF.